This TCR beta chain was sequenced during a study of T-cell memory formation after mild COVID-19. V was trimmed by 4 bases and J by 2 bases, leaving 12 bases between them. This CDR3 is 14 amino acids long. This clonotype was observed a handful of times. Its antigen is still unknown. Regarding the study as a whole: CD8+ contracting clones occupied EMRA, while CD4+ ones occupied mainly CM and EM. A second wave expanding day 15 to 37 was CD4+-biased; contracting clones were balanced.

Employing constant-segment primers, 5'RACE generated TCR alpha and TCR beta cDNA libraries bearing sample barcodes and UMIs. TCRdb passed the 5' RACE reads through MiXCR, listing each CDR3 protein once. The sample gives 110,000 to 150,000 distinct CDR3 sequences, roughly a quarter of which show up once; approximately 24% is in the top ten. This sequence was found in an adult woman who had mild COVID-19 (a few samples of this study predate the infection). Cell type and time point are not known. The chain joins TRBV12-3 or TRBV12-4 to TRBJ2-7; possibly TRBD1 for D (5 bases). Sequencing input: PBMCs or a T cell subset sorted from them (not recorded which). CDR3 nucleotides: TGTGCCAGCAGTTCGGGCGACAGCACCTACGAGCAGTACTTC. Amino acid sequence: CASSSGDSTYEQYF.